Below, 30 T cell receptor beta chains from the same sample are listed, as sequenced in a study of T cell responses to AZD1222 COVID-19 vaccine. The repertoire was sequenced with immunoSEQ multiplex PCR; TCRdb's copy has only in-frame clones and lacks some. The repertoire holds about 150,000 clones, approximately 90% seen once, with around 3.8% in the top ten. The sequencing used peripheral blood, collected 28 days after the second AZD1222 dose. These receptors were collected from an adult who received the AZD1222 COVID-19 vaccine.

The chain employs TRBV27 and TRBJ1-6; a possible D gene is TRBD1 (6 bases). CDR1 is MNHEY and CDR2 is SMNVEV in the germline V gene (reference sequence). This CDR3 is built from 13 residues. Trimming took 5 bases from V and 13 from J, leaving 15 bases between them. CDR3 sequence: CASSLYREVPLHF. In DNA, the CDR3 is TGTGCCAGCAGTCTCTACAGGGAGGTGCCCCTCCACTTT.

This clone was seen only a few times. This sample also contains other DNA sequences that code for the same CDR3. J is TRBJ1-1 and V is TRBV27, with 8 bases fitting TRBD1. CDR3 length: 13 residues. Losses at the gene ends were 3 bases for V and 5 bases for J; bases not matched to a gene: 2. Germline values: CDR1 MNHEY, CDR2 SMNVEV (reference sequence). The DNA of the CDR3 is TGTGCCAGCAGTTTTACAGGGGGTACTGAAGCTTTCTTT. This gives the protein CASSFTGGTEAFF.

This chain joins TRBV24-1 and TRBJ1-4; D uncertain. Germline lookup yields CDR1 KGHDR and CDR2 SFDVKD. V was trimmed by 1 base and J by 5 bases, leaving 7 bases between them. The CDR3 spans 14 residues. DNA of the CDR3: TGTGCCACCAGTGATTTCGGGCCGAATGAAAAACTGTTTTTT. Translated, it gives CATSDFGPNEKLFF.

The CDR3 spells CASSQGWQRGTNYGYTF. The CDR3 bases are TGTGCCAGCAGCCAAGGCTGGCAGAGGGGGACTAACTATGGCTACACCTTC. The chain carries TRBV3-1 (or the pseudogene TRBV3-2) and TRBJ1-2, with D possibly matching TRBD1 (6 bases). The CDR3 is made up of 17 amino acids. Germline CDR1 reads LGHDT; CDR2 reads YNNKEL (reference sequence). The V end was cut by 1 base, the J end by 0 bases, with 15 bases between.

This chain connects TRBV11-3 to TRBJ2-4; D may be TRBD2 (6 bases). The V end was cut by 3 bases, the J end by 3 bases, with 24 bases between. CDR3 length: 19 residues. Germline V CDR1 and CDR2: SGHNT, YENEEA. Here the CDR3 reads CASSLFGRGNRMDKNIQYF. CDR3 DNA sequence: TGTGCCAGCAGCTTGTTTGGTCGCGGGAATCGAATGGACAAAAACATTCAGTACTTC.

This rearrangement joins TRBV18 to TRBJ2-7; 9 bases are shared with TRBD1. Germline lookup yields CDR1 KGHSH and CDR2 LQKENI. The ends lost 4 bases at V and 2 bases at J; junction bases unmatched: 12. The CDR3 runs 17 residues. CDR3 DNA: TGTGCCAGCTCACGGAACTCCGGACAGGGGATGACCTACGAGCAGTACTTC. Protein sequence: CASSRNSGQGMTYEQYF.

This chain connects TRBV10-3 to TRBJ1-6; D is uncertain. The CDR3 contains 14 residues. CDR1 and CDR2 from the germline V gene are ENHRY and SYGVKD. The V end lost 2 bases, the J end lost 6 bases, and 8 bases lay between the germline ends. Written as DNA, the CDR3 is TGTGCCATCAGTGAGGACCCCTCTAATTCACCCCTCCACTTT. Amino acid sequence: CAISEDPSNSPLHF.

This clone was seen a handful of times. V and J are TRBV12-5 and TRBJ1-5; the D is unclear. The CDR3 is 13 residues long. Trimming stripped 1 base from V and 2 bases from J, with 3 bases between. CDR1 is LGHNT and CDR2 is FRNRAP in the germline V gene. CDR3 sequence (DNA): TGTGCTAGTGGTTTGGCGGGCAATCAGCCCCAGCATTTT. As protein: CASGLAGNQPQHF.

This clone was counted many times. V usage is TRBV2 and J usage is TRBJ2-7; D possibly corresponds to TRBD2 (6 bases). V lost 7 bases and J lost 4, with 11 bases in between. The CDR3 contains 12 residues. Germline lookup yields CDR1 SNHLY and CDR2 FYNNEI. Here the CDR3 DNA reads TGTGCCAGCAATTTGGGGGGTTACGAGCAGTACTTC. Its protein product is CASNLGGYEQYF.

This chain links TRBV5-8 with TRBJ2-3; 7 positions match TRBD2. CDR1 is SGHTS, CDR2 YDEGEE, per germline. J gave up 6 bases and V 0 bases, and 4 bases lay outside the gene matches. The CDR3 loop spans 14 amino acids. CDR3 amino acids: CASSLGLAVDTQYF. The CDR3 nucleotides read TGTGCCAGCAGCTTGGGCCTAGCGGTGGATACGCAGTATTTT. Supplemented by reference TRBV5-8 and TRBJ2-3, the full variable domain reads EAGVTQSPTHLIKTRGQQATLRCSPISGHTSVYWYQQALGLGLQFLLWYDEGEERNRGNFPPRFSGRQFPNYSSELNVNALELEDSALYLCASSLGLAVDTQYFGPGTRLTVL.

The gene calls are TRBV6-5 and TRBJ1-1; weak D call: TRBD1 (5 bases). Trimming stripped 4 bases from V and 3 bases from J, with 9 bases between. This CDR3 contains 13 residues. Germline CDR1 is MNHEY and CDR2 is SVGAGI. CDR3 coding DNA: TGTGCCAGCAGTTCGCCAGGGTACACTGAAGCTTTCTTT. Protein: CASSSPGYTEAFF.

The chain carries TRBV5-1 and TRBJ1-4, with 7 bases aligning to TRBD1. Germline assignment: CDR1 SGHRS and CDR2 YFSETQ. The CDR3 has 16 amino acids. With 2 bases clipped from V and 4 bases from J, the junction kept 8 bases outside the gene matches. CDR3 region: CASSFVYRGNNEKLFF. The CDR3 DNA is TGCGCCAGCAGCTTCGTGTACAGGGGAAATAATGAAAAACTGTTTTTT.

The rearrangement joins TRBV19 to TRBJ1-2; D uncertain. Trimming shortened V by 7 bases and J by 2 bases, and 17 bases separated the two germline ends. Germline CDR1 and CDR2: LNHDA and SQIVND (reference sequence). The CDR3 has 15 residues. The CDR3 nucleotides read TGTGCCAGTACCCAAGGGAGGTTTTCGAACTATGGCTACACCTTC. Encoded protein: CASTQGRFSNYGYTF.

The genes are TRBV28 and TRBJ1-4, with a tentative D call TRBD1 (5 bases). Looked up from germline, CDR1 is MDHEN and CDR2 is SYDVKM. The V end was cut by 8 bases, the J end by 14 bases, with 24 bases between. This CDR3 comprises 14 residues. CDR3 nucleotides: TGTGCCAGCCTGGGGGGGTCCCAGGTCGCGTGGCTGTTTTTT. This gives the protein CASLGGSQVAWLFF.

The chain employs TRBV18 and TRBJ1-6, with 10 positions matching TRBD1. Unmatched junction bases numbered 6, after V lost 3 bases and J lost 7 bases. This CDR3 spans 16 amino acids. The germline V gene has CDR1 KGHSH and CDR2 LQKENI. The CDR3 DNA reads TGTGCCAGCTCACCCTCCGGGACAGGGGAGAATTCACCCCTCCACTTT. Protein product: CASSPSGTGENSPLHF.

This clone has a single count. V usage is TRBV7-2 and J usage is TRBJ1-1, with D unresolved. The CDR3 is made up of 14 amino acids. Germline-derived CDR1 and CDR2 are SGHTA and FQGNSA. Trimming pared 1 base from V and 5 bases from J, leaving 11 bases between. The CDR3 bases are TGTGCCAGCAGCTTAGGAGGGTCGCGGACTGAAGCTTTCTTT. It specifies CASSLGGSRTEAFF.

V and J are TRBV2 and TRBJ2-4, with D unresolved. This CDR3 spans 14 amino acids. The V gene's germline CDR1 is SNHLY and CDR2 FYNNEI. Trimming stripped 8 bases from V and 0 bases from J, with 11 bases between. The CDR3 spells CASLTDLAKNIQYF. The DNA for the CDR3 is TGTGCCAGCTTAACTGATCTAGCCAAAAACATTCAGTACTTC.

In this sample, this clone turned up a few times. The DNA of the CDR3 is TGTGCCAGCAGTGACTCAGAGGAGACAGATACGCAGTATTTT. Protein: CASSDSEETDTQYF. The rearrangement links TRBV6-4 to TRBJ2-3; D is unclear. CDR1 and CDR2 (germline): MRHNA, SNTAGT. CDR3 length equals 14 residues. V lost 0 bases to trimming and J lost 3 bases, with 7 bases between them.

The chain uses TRBV7-9 and TRBJ2-3; 14 nucleotides match TRBD2. The CDR3 is 18 amino acids. V lost 8 bases to trimming and J lost 7 bases; unmatched junction nucleotides: 17. Germline CDR1 reads SEHNR; CDR2 reads FQNEAQ (reference sequence). For the CDR3, the DNA is TGTGCCAGCTACCCGTATCGGGGACTAGCGGGGGTGACCAATACGCAGTATTTT. Amino acids: CASYPYRGLAGVTNTQYF. Full variable domain (remainder filled in from reference TRBV7-9 and TRBJ2-3): DTGVSQNPRHKITKRGQNVTFRCDPISEHNRLYWYRQTLGQGPEFLTYFQNEAQLEKSRLLSDRFSAERPKGSFSTLEIQRTEQGDSAMYLCASYPYRGLAGVTNTQYFGPGTRLTVL.

This chain uses TRBV11-1 with TRBJ1-2, with D unclear. This CDR3 is 15 amino acids long. Trimming removed 1 base from V and 7 bases from J, with 16 bases in between. Germline V lookup: CDR1 SGHAT, CDR2 FQDESV (reference sequence). CDR3: CASSLEGSATSGYTF. CDR3 bases: TGTGCCAGCAGCTTAGAGGGTTCCGCAACCTCTGGCTACACCTTC.

V and J are TRBV23-1 and TRBJ2-1; the D gene is possibly TRBD2 (5 bases). TRBV23-1 is identified as an open reading frame with a role that is uncertain. The CDR3 sequence is 18 residues long. Trimming removed 0 bases from V and 0 bases from J, with 15 bases in between. The CDR3 sequence: CASSQSLTPSLSYNEQFF. DNA of the CDR3: TGCGCCAGCAGTCAATCGTTAACCCCTAGCCTCTCCTACAATGAGCAGTTCTTC.

The chain employs TRBV2 and TRBJ1-2, with D unclear. Per the germline V gene, CDR1 is SNHLY and CDR2 is FYNNEI. CDR3 length equals 13 residues. Trimming stripped 6 bases from V and 1 base from J, with 9 bases between. CDR3 nucleotide sequence: TGTGCCAGCAGCCTTCAGAGTAACTATGGCTACACCTTC. Protein product: CASSLQSNYGYTF.

This sequence joins TRBV19 and TRBJ1-3; a possible D gene is TRBD1 (5 bases). CDR3 length equals 13 residues. Germline lookup yields CDR1 LNHDA and CDR2 SQIVND (reference sequence). V was shortened by 10 bases and J by 4 bases, with 14 bases between the two germline ends. CDR3 region: CATLGAAGNTIYF. CDR3 DNA: TGTGCCACCCTTGGGGCGGCAGGAAACACCATATATTTT. The full variable domain, its missing parts supplied by reference TRBV19 and TRBJ1-3, is DGGITQSPKYLFRKEGQNVTLSCEQNLNHDAMYWYRQDPGQGLRLIYYSQIVNDFQKGDIAEGYSVSREKKESFPLTVTSAQKNPTAFYLCATLGAAGNTIYFGEGSWLTVV.

The chain is built from TRBV30 and TRBJ2-2; D is unresolved. The CDR3 has 12 residues. Germline values: CDR1 GTSNPN, CDR2 SVGIG (reference sequence). V was clipped by 8 bases and J by 1 base, with 8 bases between them. In DNA, the CDR3 is TGTGCCGGTCGTTTGAACACCGGGGAGCTGTTTTTT. This encodes CAGRLNTGELFF. Using reference TRBV30 and TRBJ2-2 for the parts outside the CDR3, the full variable domain is SQTIHQWPATLVQPVGSPLSLECTVEGTSNPNLYWYRQAAGRGLQLLFYSVGIGQISSEVPQNLSASRPQDRQFILSSKKLLLSDSGFYLCAGRLNTGELFFGEGSRLTVL.

The chain combines TRBV5-1 with TRBJ2-3; 7 bases fit TRBD2. The CDR3 length is 16 residues. Trimming at V came to 1 base and at J to 8 bases, leaving 13 bases not matched to a gene. The germline gives CDR1 SGHRS, CDR2 YFSETQ. CDR3 protein: CASSLWGGESALTQYF. The CDR3 nucleotides read TGCGCCAGCAGCTTGTGGGGGGGAGAGTCAGCGCTTACGCAGTATTTT.

The rearrangement links TRBV19 to TRBJ2-7, with a possible D match to TRBD2 (5 bases). V lost 3 bases, J lost 0 bases, and 9 bases lay in between. The CDR3 has 14 residues. Germline CDR1 and CDR2: LNHDA and SQIVND (reference sequence). CDR3: CASSMRASSYEQYF. The CDR3 region has the DNA TGTGCCAGTAGTATGCGGGCCAGCTCCTACGAGCAGTACTTC.

This chain connects TRBV30 to TRBJ1-5; TRBD1 agrees at 7 bases. The CDR3 consists of 12 residues. With V trimmed by 4 bases and J by 7 bases, 4 bases remained unmatched. From germline, CDR1 is GTSNPN and CDR2 SVGIG (reference sequence). The CDR3 bases are TGTGCCTGGAAGACAGGGTCCCAGCCCCAGCATTTT. Translating gives CAWKTGSQPQHF.

Here the CDR3 reads CASSFDGIGNTGELFF. Here the CDR3 DNA reads TGCGCCAGCAGCTTTGATGGAATCGGGAACACCGGGGAGCTGTTTTTT. The chain carries TRBV5-1 and TRBJ2-2; D ambiguous. Germline-derived CDR1 and CDR2 are SGHRS and YFSETQ. The CDR3 consists of 16 residues. Trimming removed 2 bases from V and 1 base from J, with 12 bases in between.

The J gene is TRBJ2-7, the V gene TRBV16; the D is unclear. This CDR3 has 13 residues. V shed 0 bases and J shed 6 bases, with 9 bases lying between them. Looked up from germline, CDR1 is KGHSY and CDR2 is FQNENV. CDR3: CASSQSQSGEQYF. CDR3 in DNA: TGTGCCAGCAGCCAATCGCAATCGGGCGAGCAGTACTTC. The full variable domain, completed using reference TRBV16 and TRBJ2-7, is GEEVAQTPKHLVRGEGQKAKLYCAPIKGHSYVFWYQQVLKNEFKFLISFQNENVFDETGMPKERFSAKCLPNSPCSLEIQATKLEDSAVYFCASSQSQSGEQYFGPGTRLTVT.

The chain links TRBV6-2 or TRBV6-3 to TRBJ1-1; no firm D call. The germline V gene encodes CDR1 MNHEY and CDR2 SVGEGT. V lost 6 bases and J 5 bases, leaving 16 bases between the germline ends. There are 14 residues in the CDR3. The CDR3 loop is CASSPFAGGTEAFF. CDR3 nucleotide sequence: TGTGCCAGCAGCCCATTTGCGGGCGGTACTGAAGCTTTCTTT.